Presented here are 22 T cell receptor beta chains from one specimen sequenced in a study of identifying expanded T cells in peripheral blood (dated by TCRdb to between 2018 and 2021). The method was the immunoSEQ multiplex PCR assay. As stored in TCRdb, this immuneACCESS dataset retains in-frame rearrangements with V and J assigned. A fraction of the clones does not appear; measured against another copy, unresolved V genes explain less than half of the discrepancy, and the remainder lacks a known reason. Here the sample has around 94,000 clones; approximately 84% occur a single time. The biggest ten clones account for 4% to 5.5% of the sample. The sample was blood. The receptor set was obtained from a person between 18 and 70 years old in good health.

V gene TRBV6-5 combines with J gene TRBJ2-7, with 9 nucleotides matching TRBD1. CDR3 length equals 15 residues. CDR1 is MNHEY, CDR2 SVGAGI, per germline. V lost 6 bases to trimming and J lost 3 bases; unmatched junction nucleotides: 9. The CDR3 is CASSLNSDRGYEQYF. The CDR3 DNA reads as TGTGCCAGCAGCCTCAATTCGGACAGGGGCTACGAGCAGTACTTC.

The chain recombines TRBV6-5 with TRBJ1-3, with a tentative D call TRBD1 (5 bases). Germline V gene lookup returns CDR1 MNHEY and CDR2 SVGAGI. Trimming took 6 bases from V and 8 from J, leaving 20 bases between them. This CDR3 region has 15 residues. CDR3 region: CASRNGGAQEDTIYF. The CDR3 DNA reads TGTGCCAGCAGAAACGGAGGGGCCCAGGAAGACACCATATATTTT.

J is TRBJ2-2 and V is TRBV11-2; D remains unclear. This CDR3 spans 15 amino acids. CDR1 and CDR2 (germline): SGHAT, FQNNGV. With 2 bases removed from V and 0 bases from J, the gap between germline ends came to 7 bases. The CDR3 is CASSLLVANTGELFF. The CDR3 DNA follows: TGTGCCAGCAGCTTATTAGTCGCGAACACCGGGGAGCTGTTTTTT.

The chain recombines TRBV11-3 with TRBJ1-6, with D perhaps matching TRBD1 (5 bases). V was cut by 2 bases and J by 1 base, with 15 bases left in between. The length of the CDR3 is 18 residues. Germline lookup yields CDR1 SGHNT and CDR2 YENEEA. The CDR3 protein is CASSLNQGGSSYNSPLHF. The DNA for the CDR3 is TGTGCCAGCAGCTTAAACCAGGGTGGTAGTTCCTATAATTCACCCCTCCACTTT.

This sequence joins TRBV19 and TRBJ1-6; D ambiguous. The ends were cut back, 10 bases at V and 6 bases at J, with 19 bases in the middle. CDR1 is LNHDA and CDR2 is SQIVND in the germline V gene (reference sequence). The CDR3 extends over 15 amino acids. CDR3 region: CATGIPSRINSPLHF. In DNA, the CDR3 is TGTGCCACCGGGATCCCGAGCCGTATTAATTCACCCCTCCACTTT.

This clone was seen a few times. The chain uses TRBV7-2 and TRBJ1-4; D unclear. The CDR3 totals 15 residues. CDR1 and CDR2 from the germline V gene are SGHTA and FQGNSA. V gave up 4 bases and J gave up 8 bases, with 17 bases separating them. This chain's CDR3 is CASSSPGSGGEKLFF. The CDR3 nucleotides read TGTGCCAGCAGCTCCCCGGGCTCAGGAGGGGAAAAACTGTTTTTT.

CDR3 sequence (DNA): TGTGCCTGGACCCCACGGGGAGGCTACGAGCAGTACTTC. It is translated as CAWTPRGGYEQYF. The chain recombines TRBV30 with TRBJ2-7; TRBD2 is a possible D gene (6 bases). V was trimmed by 4 bases and J by 3 bases, leaving 13 bases between them. CDR3 size: 13 residues. From germline, CDR1 is GTSNPN and CDR2 SVGIG (reference sequence).

The chain joins TRBV2 to TRBJ1-5; a possible D gene is TRBD1 (6 bases). V was trimmed by 8 bases and J by 3 bases, leaving 17 bases between them. This CDR3 is 15 amino acids long. Germline CDR1 is SNHLY and CDR2 is FYNNEI. The CDR3 loop is CASSNEGQYNQPQHF. The DNA for the CDR3 is TGTGCCAGCTCGAACGAAGGACAGTACAATCAGCCCCAGCATTTT.

The chain carries TRBV7-2 and TRBJ2-7, with a possible D match to TRBD2 (6 bases). Trimming removed 1 base at V and 4 bases at J, with 11 bases between. Germline assignment: CDR1 SGHTA and CDR2 FQGNSA. This CDR3 comprises 14 residues. CDR3 DNA: TGTGCCAGCAGCTTAGGTAACCGGGGGTACGAGCAGTACTTC. Protein product: CASSLGNRGYEQYF. Complete variable domain (other parts from reference TRBV7-2 and TRBJ2-7): GAGVSQSPSNKVTEKGKDVELRCDPISGHTALYWYRQSLGQGLEFLIYFQGNSAPDKSGLPSDRFSAERTGGSVSTLTIQRTQQEDSAVYLCASSLGNRGYEQYFGPGTRLTVT.

The rearrangement joins TRBV7-9 to TRBJ2-5; D is tentatively TRBD1 or TRBD2 (6 bases each). CDR3 size: 19 residues. The V and J ends lost 5 bases and 0 bases respectively, with 25 bases between them. CDR1 SEHNR and CDR2 FQNEAQ come from the germline V gene (reference sequence). Here the CDR3 reads CASSPPWVGGTKYQETQYF. The CDR3 DNA reads TGTGCCAGCAGCCCACCTTGGGTTGGCGGGACAAAGTACCAAGAGACCCAGTACTTC. The full variable domain, completed using reference TRBV7-9 and TRBJ2-5, is DTGVSQNPRHKITKRGQNVTFRCDPISEHNRLYWYRQTLGQGPEFLTYFQNEAQLEKSRLLSDRFSAERPKGSFSTLEIQRTEQGDSAMYLCASSPPWVGGTKYQETQYFGPGTRLLVL.

This clone has only one observation. The chain has TRBV25-1 and TRBJ2-4, with D perhaps TRBD1 (7 bases). V lost 8 bases to trimming and J lost 0 bases, with 23 bases between them. This CDR3 spans 18 amino acids. Germline V gene lookup returns CDR1 MGHDK and CDR2 SYGVNS. The CDR3 DNA is TGTGCCAGCGACGACAGGGCGGGGATTGCACTAGCCAAAAACATTCAGTACTTC. It yields the protein CASDDRAGIALAKNIQYF.

The rearrangement uses TRBV7-2 and TRBJ2-5; 7 positions agree with TRBD2. Germline lookup yields CDR1 SGHTA and CDR2 FQGNSA. There are 14 residues in the CDR3. V lost 4 bases to trimming and J lost 5 bases; unmatched junction nucleotides: 7. The CDR3 nucleotides are TGTGCCAGCAGCTCGGGAGCGGGAACGGAGACCCAGTACTTC. As protein: CASSSGAGTETQYF. Together with reference TRBV7-2 and TRBJ2-5, the CDR3 gives the full variable domain: GAGVSQSPSNKVTEKGKDVELRCDPISGHTALYWYRQSLGQGLEFLIYFQGNSAPDKSGLPSDRFSAERTGGSVSTLTIQRTQQEDSAVYLCASSSGAGTETQYFGPGTRLLVL.

V is TRBV2 and J is TRBJ1-1; the D gene is possibly TRBD1 (5 bases). The length of the CDR3 is 16 residues. V lost 6 bases and J lost 3, with 20 bases in between. From germline, CDR1 is SNHLY and CDR2 FYNNEI. This CDR3 reads CASSGGLLGSDTEAFF. CDR3 sequence (DNA): TGTGCCAGCAGCGGGGGGTTGTTAGGGTCGGACACTGAAGCTTTCTTT.

The chain links TRBV16 to TRBJ2-3; 7 nucleotides align to TRBD2. The CDR3 consists of 15 residues. The germline V gene encodes CDR1 KGHSY and CDR2 FQNENV. V lost 0 bases to trimming and J lost 5 bases; unmatched junction nucleotides: 5. This CDR3 reads CASSQSMASGDTQYF. The DNA of the CDR3 is TGTGCCAGCAGCCAATCTATGGCTAGCGGAGATACGCAGTATTTT.

The CDR3 DNA sequence: TGTGCCTGGAGTGAACTCCCAAGGGCCGAGCAGTACTTC. Translated, it gives CAWSELPRAEQYF. The rearrangement uses TRBV30 and TRBJ2-7; D is undetermined. The CDR3 runs 13 residues. Germline loops: CDR1 GTSNPN, CDR2 SVGIG (reference sequence). The V and J ends lost 1 base and 6 bases respectively, with 13 bases between them.

The chain links TRBV9 to TRBJ2-7; tentative D call: TRBD1 (6 bases). The germline V and J ends were trimmed by 4 bases and 2 bases, with 16 bases remaining between them. The germline CDR1 and CDR2 sequences are SGDLS and YYNGEE. The CDR3 is 15 residues long. The chain's CDR3 is CASSPYRAGTYEQYF. CDR3 DNA sequence: TGTGCCAGCAGCCCTTACAGGGCAGGAACCTACGAGCAGTACTTC.

V gene TRBV7-2 combines with J gene TRBJ1-2; no clear D. The CDR3 is 13 amino acids. CDR1 SGHTA and CDR2 FQGNSA come from the germline V gene. The V end lost 5 bases, the J end lost 3 bases, and 10 bases lay between the germline ends. CDR3 sequence (DNA): TGTGCCAGCAGCGTATTAAGGGACTATGGCTACACCTTC. Its protein is CASSVLRDYGYTF.

This CDR3 is CASSTQGAPYEQYF. For the CDR3, the DNA is TGTGCCAGCAGTACCCAGGGGGCCCCCTACGAGCAGTACTTC. The V call is TRBV27, the J call TRBJ2-7; 8 bases match TRBD1. Germline V gene lookup returns CDR1 MNHEY and CDR2 SMNVEV (reference sequence). V lost 5 bases, J lost 2 bases, and 5 bases stayed unmatched. This CDR3 region has 14 residues.

The genes are TRBV6-5 and TRBJ1-2; 8 bases align to TRBD1. Germline-derived CDR1 and CDR2 are MNHEY and SVGAGI. CDR3 length equals 13 residues. Unmatched junction bases numbered 3, after V lost 5 bases and J lost 4 bases. CDR3 nucleotides: TGTGCCAGCAGTGACGGGACAGGCTATGGCTACACCTTC. It yields the protein CASSDGTGYGYTF.

V usage is TRBV2 and J usage is TRBJ2-7; D is possibly TRBD2 (5 bases). The CDR3 covers 12 residues. V was trimmed by 6 bases and J by 1 base, leaving 7 bases between them. Germline V gene data show CDR1 as SNHLY and CDR2 as FYNNEI. CDR3 in DNA: TGTGCCAGCAGCGGGGAGTCCTACGAGCAGTACTTC. The encoded protein is CASSGESYEQYF.

The chain has TRBV6-1 and TRBJ1-2, with a tentative D call TRBD1 (6 bases). There are 16 residues in the CDR3. Trimming cost V 0 bases and J 4 bases, with 15 bases left between them. Germline CDR1 MNHNS, CDR2 SASEGT. The CDR3 region has the DNA TGTGCCAGCAGTGAAGCCCCTGACAGGCCTAGCTATGGCTACACCTTC. Its protein is CASSEAPDRPSYGYTF.

The chain couples TRBV9 to TRBJ2-7, with TRBD1 as a possible D gene (6 bases). The CDR3 has 14 residues. CDR1 SGDLS and CDR2 YYNGEE come from the germline V gene. The V end was cut by 3 bases, the J end by 5 bases, with 15 bases between. Written as DNA, the CDR3 is TGTGCCAGCAGCGGGATCGACAGGTCTGACGAGCAGTACTTC. Encoded protein: CASSGIDRSDEQYF.